The 28 T cell receptor beta chains presented below share a single source sample, sequenced in a study of PD-1 blockade in classical Hodgkin lymphoma. As to time point: cycle 4 day 1 (C4D1), after five to seven weeks of nivolumab. Each patient relapsed following autologous stem cell transplantation, and prior brentuximab vedotin exposure differed. Some clones are missing from TCRdb's copy, which holds only in-frame ones; the method was immunoSEQ multiplex PCR. The sample has about 21,000 clones; roughly 85% are singletons. The sequencing here drew on peripheral blood mononuclear cells (PBMCs), taken before the fourth cycle of nivolumab. Receptors were obtained from a human donor with classical Hodgkin lymphoma.

The gene calls are TRBV5-1 and TRBJ2-1, with D perhaps TRBD1 (6 bases). V lost 2 bases and J lost 4, with 16 bases in between. This CDR3 comprises 16 residues. Germline V CDR1 and CDR2: SGHRS, YFSETQ. Here the CDR3 reads CASSLGAGTFYNEQFF. CDR3 in DNA: TGCGCCAGCAGCTTAGGGGCCGGGACATTTTACAATGAGCAGTTCTTC.

The chain employs TRBV25-1 and TRBJ1-2, with D possibly matching TRBD1 (6 bases). Germline values: CDR1 MGHDK, CDR2 SYGVNS. The CDR3 has 13 residues. The germline V and J ends were trimmed by 6 bases and 0 bases, with 8 bases remaining between them. CDR3 bases: TGTGCCAGCAGCCGGGACACTAACTATGGCTACACCTTC. Residues: CASSRDTNYGYTF.

This chain connects TRBV5-1 to TRBJ2-2; D is ambiguous. Germline V gene sequence: CDR1 SGHRS, CDR2 YFSETQ. The V and J ends lost 0 bases and 4 bases respectively, with 22 bases between them. The CDR3 is 19 amino acids. Written as DNA, the CDR3 is TGCGCCAGCAGCTTGGGGGTTAGACCAGAAAAGGACCGCACCGGGGAGCTGTTTTTT. It encodes CASSLGVRPEKDRTGELFF.

The chain employs TRBV4-1 and TRBJ1-2; 10 bases are shared with TRBD1. Per the germline V gene, CDR1 is MGHRA and CDR2 is YSYEKL. V gave up 3 bases and J gave up 6 bases; unmatched junction bases: 16. The length of the CDR3 is 18 residues. Written as DNA, the CDR3 is TGCGCCAGCAGCCAGCTACTTATGGGGACAGGGGAATACGATGGCTACACCTTC. It encodes CASSQLLMGTGEYDGYTF.

The genes are TRBV5-1 and TRBJ2-1; either TRBD1 or TRBD2 may fit D (7 bases each). V shed 6 bases and J shed 3 bases, with 19 bases lying between them. The germline CDR1 and CDR2 sequences are SGHRS and YFSETQ. The CDR3 totals 16 residues. This CDR3 reads CASTRDGGTVYNEQFF. The CDR3 coding sequence is TGCGCCAGCACCAGAGACGGGGGGACAGTCTACAATGAGCAGTTCTTC.

The J gene is TRBJ1-1, the V gene TRBV5-4; D remains unclear. CDR3 length equals 16 residues. Germline CDR1 and CDR2: SGHNT and YYREEE (reference sequence). Trimming removed 0 bases at V and 0 bases at J, with 12 bases between. CDR3 residues: CASSLVAGVMNTEAFF. The CDR3 DNA sequence: TGTGCCAGCAGCTTGGTGGCGGGTGTTATGAACACTGAAGCTTTCTTT.

This clone has only a few counts. The V call is TRBV9, the J call TRBJ1-1, with a tentative D call TRBD1 (5 bases). The CDR3 loop spans 13 amino acids. Looked up from germline, CDR1 is SGDLS and CDR2 is YYNGEE. The V end was cut by 2 bases, the J end by 1 base, with 6 bases between. CDR3 region: CASSVTGNTEAFF. The CDR3, as DNA: TGTGCCAGCAGCGTTACAGGGAACACTGAAGCTTTCTTT.

This rearrangement joins TRBV6-1 to TRBJ1-1, with 8 bases lining up with TRBD1. This CDR3 comprises 14 residues. The V segment lost 6 bases and the J segment 2 bases; nucleotides outside the gene matches: 5. The germline V gene encodes CDR1 MNHNS and CDR2 SASEGT. DNA for the CDR3: TGTGCCAGCAGCGGACAGGGCATTAACACTGAAGCTTTCTTT. Amino acids: CASSGQGINTEAFF.

V is TRBV2 and J is TRBJ2-7, with D possibly being TRBD1 (6 bases). The V end lost 3 bases, the J end lost 2 bases, and 14 bases lay between the germline ends. Germline CDR1 is SNHLY and CDR2 is FYNNEI. The CDR3 covers 15 residues. CDR3 sequence: CASSDEGQLTYEQYF. The CDR3 coding sequence is TGTGCCAGCAGTGATGAAGGACAGCTCACCTACGAGCAGTACTTC.

V is TRBV7-6 and J is TRBJ2-7, with D possibly called TRBD1 or TRBD2 (5 bases each). The CDR3 runs to 13 residues. With 1 base removed from V and 6 bases from J, the gap between germline ends came to 10 bases. From germline, CDR1 is SGHVS and CDR2 FNYEAQ. CDR3 nucleotide sequence: TGTGCCAGCAGCTTAGGGGGGATTCCCGAGCAGTACTTC. Encoded protein: CASSLGGIPEQYF.

V is TRBV18 and J is TRBJ2-7; 7 positions match TRBD1. The V gene's germline CDR1 is KGHSH and CDR2 LQKENI. V lost 3 bases, J lost 0 bases, and 2 bases stayed unmatched. This CDR3 contains 14 residues. The CDR3 spells CASSPGQPSYEQYF. The DNA of the CDR3 is TGTGCCAGCTCACCGGGACAGCCCTCCTACGAGCAGTACTTC.

The CDR3 is CASSLRVNEKLFF. The CDR3 DNA follows: TGTGCCAGCAGTTTAAGAGTAAATGAAAAACTGTTTTTT. The chain has TRBV28 and TRBJ1-4, with unresolved D. The germline CDR1 and CDR2 sequences are MDHEN and SYDVKM. Trimming took off 2 bases at V and 5 bases at J, with 6 bases between the two ends. This CDR3 spans 13 amino acids.

The genes are TRBV9 and TRBJ1-2; tentative D call: TRBD1 (5 bases). The CDR3 spans 14 residues. Trimming took off 4 bases at V and 0 bases at J, with 10 bases between the two ends. The germline CDR1 and CDR2 sequences are SGDLS and YYNGEE. The CDR3 loop is CASSPHRPNYGYTF. CDR3 in DNA: TGTGCCAGCAGCCCACACAGGCCTAACTATGGCTACACCTTC.

This chain links TRBV18 with TRBJ2-4, with D perhaps being TRBD1 or TRBD2 (5 bases each). The CDR3 has 18 residues. In germline, CDR1 is KGHSH, CDR2 LQKENI. Between the trimmed V and J ends, which lost 1 base and 2 bases, there was a span of 18 bases. The CDR3, as DNA: TGTGCCAGCTCACCACGCGAAGGGACGGCTCATTCCAAAAACATTCAGTACTTC. The encoded protein is CASSPREGTAHSKNIQYF.

This sequence joins TRBV30 and TRBJ2-1; D remains unclear. The CDR3 totals 15 residues. Germline values: CDR1 GTSNPN, CDR2 SVGIG (reference sequence). The V and J ends lost 3 bases and 0 bases respectively, with 12 bases between them. CDR3 nucleotides: TGTGCCTGGAGCGTCGACCCCAGCTCCTACAATGAGCAGTTCTTC. Amino acid sequence: CAWSVDPSSYNEQFF.

The chain links TRBV30 to TRBJ1-6; possible D gene TRBD1, 6 bases. The CDR3 is 14 amino acids. From germline, CDR1 is GTSNPN and CDR2 SVGIG (reference sequence). V was pared by 3 bases and J by 14 bases, with 20 bases between. CDR3 residues: CAWRPGAGTLSLHF. The CDR3 DNA sequence: TGTGCCTGGAGGCCGGGGGCCGGGACATTGTCCCTCCACTTT. The whole variable domain, filled in from reference TRBV30 and TRBJ1-6, reads SQTIHQWPATLVQPVGSPLSLECTVEGTSNPNLYWYRQAAGRGLQLLFYSVGIGQISSEVPQNLSASRPQDRQFILSSKKLLLSDSGFYLCAWRPGAGTLSLHFGNGTRLTVT.

This rearrangement joins TRBV7-8 to TRBJ2-2, with D unresolved. Germline values: CDR1 SGHVS, CDR2 FQNEAQ. The CDR3 length is 17 residues. V shed 1 base and J shed 5 bases, with 17 bases lying between them. DNA of the CDR3: TGTGCCAGCAGCTTAGACATGTGGACGGTGAGGACCGGGGAGCTGTTTTTT. It specifies CASSLDMWTVRTGELFF.

The chain carries TRBV6-1 and TRBJ2-3; perhaps TRBD1 as D (6 bases). This CDR3 is 15 amino acids long. Germline CDR1 and CDR2: MNHNS and SASEGT. V was cut by 3 bases and J by 3 bases, with 13 bases left in between. CDR3 nucleotides: TGTGCCAGCAGTGATTTTGCAGGGGAGACAGATACGCAGTATTTT. Translated: CASSDFAGETDTQYF.

The V gene is TRBV7-6, the J gene TRBJ2-2; the D is unclear. The CDR3 is made up of 14 amino acids. From germline, CDR1 is SGHVS and CDR2 FNYEAQ. V lost 5 bases to trimming and J lost 6 bases, with 13 bases between them. The CDR3: CASSATLVPGELFF. CDR3 bases: TGTGCCAGCAGCGCCACCCTGGTGCCCGGGGAGCTGTTTTTT. The variable domain in full, with the rest retrieved from reference TRBV7-6 and TRBJ2-2, is GAGVSQSPRYKVTKRGQDVALRCDPISGHVSLYWYRQALGQGPEFLTYFNYEAQQDKSGLPNDRFSAERPEGSISTLTIQRTEQRDSAMYRCASSATLVPGELFFGEGSRLTVL.

The chain links TRBV7-9 to TRBJ1-3, with 7 positions matching TRBD1. The germline V gene encodes CDR1 SEHNR and CDR2 FQNEAQ (reference sequence). The V segment lost 3 bases and the J segment 6 bases; nucleotides outside the gene matches: 11. The CDR3 loop spans 16 amino acids. The DNA for the CDR3 is TGTGCCAGCAGCTTTTACAGGGGTGGGGGAGCAAACACCATATATTTT. Translation gives CASSFYRGGGANTIYF.

The rearrangement links TRBV7-2 to TRBJ2-3, with D perhaps matching TRBD2 (5 bases). CDR3 length: 16 residues. From germline, CDR1 is SGHTA and CDR2 FQGNSA. V shed 1 base and J shed 4 bases, with 15 bases lying between them. The CDR3 DNA is TGTGCCAGCAGCTTAGTAGGAACCGGAGGACCAGATACGCAGTATTTT. It yields the protein CASSLVGTGGPDTQYF.

V and J are TRBV5-1 and TRBJ2-3; D remains unclear. This CDR3 comprises 12 residues. The germline V and J ends were trimmed by 3 bases and 6 bases, with 8 bases remaining between them. Per the germline V gene, CDR1 is SGHRS and CDR2 is YFSETQ. The CDR3 is CASSYQQDTQYF. CDR3 coding DNA: TGCGCCAGCAGCTACCAACAGGATACGCAGTATTTT.

This clone came up once. The gene calls are TRBV7-6 and TRBJ2-2, with TRBD1 matching over 8 bases. This CDR3 has 15 amino acids. From germline, CDR1 is SGHVS and CDR2 FNYEAQ. J was trimmed by 4 bases and V by 7 bases; bases with no gene match: 8. In DNA form, the CDR3 reads TGTGCCAGCATCCTAGGACAGGGAGGCACCGGGGAGCTGTTTTTT. It codes for CASILGQGGTGELFF.

CDR3 coding DNA: TGTGCCAGCAGCCCACGGGGGGCAACCTACGAGCAGTACTTC. Residues: CASSPRGATYEQYF. V gene TRBV13 combines with J gene TRBJ2-5; tentatively, D is TRBD2 (7 bases). The J call is uncertain, as TRBJ2-7 better fits the DNA end. Germline CDR1 PRHDT, CDR2 FYEKMQ (reference sequence). The CDR3 has 14 amino acids.

The count of this clone is one. J is TRBJ1-6 and V is TRBV2, with 7 bases fitting TRBD1. V lost 6 bases and J lost 10; bases outside the gene matches: 9. This CDR3 region has 14 residues. Per the germline V gene, CDR1 is SNHLY and CDR2 is FYNNEI. DNA of the CDR3: TGTGCCAGCAGGGGGGGGACAGTAAGATCACCCCTCCACTTT. Its protein is CASRGGTVRSPLHF.

This clone was observed a single time. J is TRBJ1-1 and V is TRBV9; no firm D call. In germline, CDR1 is SGDLS, CDR2 YYNGEE. V was shortened by 3 bases and J by 1 base, with 13 bases between the two germline ends. The CDR3 has 15 residues. DNA for the CDR3: TGTGCCAGCAGCGCTACAGTTAACTCGAACACTGAAGCTTTCTTT. It is translated as CASSATVNSNTEAFF.

This clone has more than one count but fewer than ten. V usage is TRBV27 and J usage is TRBJ1-6; D gene uncertain. The germline gives CDR1 MNHEY, CDR2 SMNVEV (reference sequence). Between the trimmed V and J ends, which lost 2 bases and 7 bases, there was a span of 6 bases. There are 13 residues in the CDR3. The CDR3 loop reads CASSLGINSPLHF. In DNA, the CDR3 is TGTGCCAGCAGTTTAGGTATCAATTCACCCCTCCACTTT.

The chain is built from TRBV2 and TRBJ2-3; TRBD1 agrees at 9 bases. Per the germline V gene, CDR1 is SNHLY and CDR2 is FYNNEI. This CDR3 is 13 amino acids long. V was pared by 6 bases and J by 5 bases, with 3 bases of the junction left unmatched. The CDR3 region is CASRGTGIDTQYF. CDR3 in DNA: TGTGCCAGCAGAGGGACAGGGATAGATACGCAGTATTTT.